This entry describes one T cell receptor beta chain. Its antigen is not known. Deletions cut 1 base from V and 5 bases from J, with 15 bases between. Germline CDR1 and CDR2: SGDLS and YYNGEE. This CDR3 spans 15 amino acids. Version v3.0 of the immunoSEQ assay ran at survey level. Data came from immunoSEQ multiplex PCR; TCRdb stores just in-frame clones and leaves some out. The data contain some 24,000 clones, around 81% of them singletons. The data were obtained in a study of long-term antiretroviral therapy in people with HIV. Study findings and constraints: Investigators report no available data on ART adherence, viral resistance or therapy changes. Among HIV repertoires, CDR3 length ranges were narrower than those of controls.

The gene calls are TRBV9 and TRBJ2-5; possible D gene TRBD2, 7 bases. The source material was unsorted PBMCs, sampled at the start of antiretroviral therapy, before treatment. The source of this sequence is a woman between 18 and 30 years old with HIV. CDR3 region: CASSVYGGLGETQYF. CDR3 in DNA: TGTGCCAGCAGCGTATACGGGGGGCTAGGGGAGACCCAGTACTTC.